Listed below are T cell receptor beta chains from one sample, sequenced in a study of radiation and T cells in renal cell carcinoma. Clones were sequenced by immunoSEQ multiplex PCR, and TCRdb holds only the in-frame ones, with some missing. The table lists around 170,000 clones, about 87% of them singletons. Sample: blood, taken from a patient whose treatment included radiotherapy and nephrectomy. Receptors originate from a woman aged 45-60 years with renal cell carcinoma. The CDR3 runs from the conserved cysteine through the conserved F or W. A D gene is named only where the DNA matches it firmly. A clone size is listed for some rows: how often the clone was seen (once, few, many), or a class if it is expanded.

V gene	CDR3 length	J gene	D gene	clone size	CDR3 protein	CDR3 DNA
TRBV19	12	TRBJ2-7	NA	NA	CASSIRTGEQYF	TGTGCCAGTAGTATACGTACGGGCGAGCAGTACTTC
TRBV30	16	TRBJ1-5	NA	once	CAWSVSVAGARQPQHF	TGTGCCTGGAGTGTGAGCGTAGCGGGGGCCAGGCAGCCCCAGCATTTT
TRBV9	15	TRBJ1-3	NA	NA	CASKKDASSGNTIYF	TGTGCCAGCAAAAAGGACGCGAGCTCTGGAAACACCATATATTTT
TRBV7-9	13	TRBJ1-1	NA	few	CASSFPTGTEAFF	TGTGCCAGCAGCTTCCCCACGGGAACTGAAGCTTTCTTT
TRBV2	15	TRBJ2-5	TRBD2	NA	CATWLGLAGGETQYF	TGTGCCACCTGGTTGGGACTAGCGGGGGGCGAGACCCAGTACTTC
TRBV19	17	TRBJ1-5	NA	once	CASSIGTTNIMFQPQHF	TGTGCCAGTAGTATAGGGACAACAAATATTATGTTTCAGCCCCAGCATTTT
TRBV6-1	15	TRBJ2-7	NA	few	CASSELAGSAYEQYF	TGTGCCAGCAGTGAACTAGCAGGGTCGGCCTACGAGCAGTACTTC
TRBV2	13	TRBJ1-2	NA	few	CASSEARVIGYTF	TGTGCCAGCAGTGAAGCCAGGGTTATAGGCTACACCTTC
TRBV2	14	TRBJ2-7	TRBD2	NA	CASSSGTSGYEQYF	TGTGCCAGCAGTTCCGGGACTAGCGGCTACGAGCAGTACTTC
TRBV7-8	13	TRBJ2-7	NA	NA	CASSLGTAYEQYF	TGTGCCAGCAGCTTAGGGACAGCCTACGAGCAGTACTTC
TRBV15	13	TRBJ2-1	NA	NA	CATSSRIRDEQFF	TGTGCCACCAGCTCCAGGATACGGGATGAGCAGTTCTTC
TRBV5-1	13	TRBJ1-2	TRBD1	NA	CASSPDRVDGYTF	TGCGCCAGCAGCCCGGACAGGGTGGATGGCTACACCTTC
TRBV13	18	TRBJ1-1	NA	once	CASSATGARYSMNTEAFF	TGTGCCAGCAGTGCAACGGGGGCGCGATATTCCATGAACACTGAAGCTTTCTTT
TRBV18	14	TRBJ1-4	NA	once	CASSQGATNEKLFF	TGTGCCAGCTCACAGGGGGCAACTAATGAAAAACTGTTTTTT
TRBV29-1	15	TRBJ2-6	TRBD1	NA	CSAGTGGFGANVLTF	TGCAGCGCCGGGACAGGGGGCTTTGGGGCCAACGTCCTGACTTTC
TRBV30	15	TRBJ2-6	NA	few	CAWSKAGDGANVLTF	TGTGCCTGGAGTAAAGCAGGGGACGGGGCCAACGTCCTGACTTTC
TRBV7-3	19	TRBJ2-1	TRBD2	NA	CASSLPSGGAYLSYNEQFF	TGTGCCAGCAGCTTACCTAGCGGGGGGGCCTACCTCTCCTACAATGAGCAGTTCTTC
TRBV5-1	15	TRBJ2-1	TRBD2	NA	CASRIGTSGDNEQFF	TGCGCCAGCAGGATAGGGACTAGCGGTGACAATGAGCAGTTCTTC
TRBV5-1	15	TRBJ1-2	TRBD1	NA	CASSPGQELTYGYTF	TGCGCCAGCAGCCCGGGACAGGAACTAACCTATGGCTACACCTTC
TRBV15	15	TRBJ2-5	NA	NA	CATSRMDSLQETQYF	TGTGCCACCAGCAGAATGGACAGTCTTCAAGAGACCCAGTACTTC
TRBV7-6	12	TRBJ1-1	NA	NA	CASSLYRDEAFF	TGTGCCAGCAGCCTCTACAGGGATGAAGCTTTCTTT
TRBV19	15	TRBJ1-1	NA	NA	CASSIVGGLITEAFF	TGTGCCAGTAGTATCGTTGGGGGCCTGATCACTGAAGCTTTCTTT
TRBV4-2	14	TRBJ2-4	NA	NA	CASSQDPGLDIQYF	TGTGCCAGCAGCCAAGATCCAGGGTTGGACATTCAGTACTTC
TRBV6-1	18	TRBJ2-7	NA	once	CASSERELGRVVGYEQYF	TGTGCCAGCAGTGAAAGAGAACTTGGCAGGGTCGTAGGCTACGAGCAGTACTTC
TRBV4-2	13	TRBJ2-7	NA	NA	CASSQGSEDEQYF	TGTGCCAGCAGCCAAGGAAGTGAAGACGAGCAGTACTTC
TRBV30	13	TRBJ2-7	NA	NA	CAWSKGLAYEQYF	TGTGCCTGGAGTAAGGGGCTCGCCTACGAGCAGTACTTC
TRBV6-5	14	TRBJ1-2	NA	NA	CASSYAGGYYGYTF	TGTGCCAGCAGTTACGCGGGGGGATACTATGGCTACACCTTC
TRBV6-1	16	TRBJ2-3	TRBD1	NA	CASSGNGDSSTDTQYF	TGTGCCAGCAGTGGGAATGGGGACAGCTCCACAGATACGCAGTATTTT
TRBV18	12	TRBJ2-7	NA	once	CASSQDRNEQYF	TGTGCCAGCTCACAAGACAGAAACGAGCAGTACTTC
TRBV2	15	TRBJ2-2	NA	NA	CASSGRALNTGELFF	TGTGCCAGCAGTGGCAGGGCTTTGAACACCGGGGAGCTGTTTTTT
TRBV9	13	TRBJ2-3	NA	NA	CASSGGVTDTQYF	TGTGCCAGCAGCGGGGGGGTTACAGATACGCAGTATTTT
TRBV2	14	TRBJ2-5	NA	NA	CASSVGTLQETQYF	TGTGCCAGCAGTGTCGGGACACTACAAGAGACCCAGTACTTC
TRBV6-5	15	TRBJ1-1	NA	once	CASSYSQGRNTEAFF	TGTGCCAGCAGTTACTCACAGGGAAGGAACACTGAAGCTTTCTTT
TRBV7-2	15	TRBJ2-2	NA	NA	CASSRDGLNTGELFF	TGTGCCAGCAGCCGGGACGGCCTTAACACCGGGGAGCTGTTTTTT
TRBV6-1	13	TRBJ2-5	TRBD1	NA	CASSLDRGETQYF	TGTGCCAGCAGTCTTGACAGGGGTGAGACCCAGTACTTC
TRBV6-5	15	TRBJ2-6	NA	NA	CASSPVASGANVLTF	TGTGCCAGCAGTCCGGTAGCCTCTGGGGCCAACGTCCTGACTTTC
TRBV5-5	16	TRBJ2-7	TRBD1	once	CASQPNPGTGGYEQYF	TGTGCCAGCCAACCGAACCCCGGGACAGGGGGCTACGAGCAGTACTTC
TRBV7-9	14	TRBJ1-2	TRBD1	once	CASSLTDRGKGYTF	TGTGCCAGCAGCCTTACTGACAGGGGGAAGGGCTACACCTTC
TRBV19	16	TRBJ1-2	NA	few	CASSIPDSYPLYGYTF	TGTGCCAGTAGTATACCGGACAGCTACCCCCTCTATGGCTACACCTTC
TRBV5-1	14	TRBJ1-2	NA	NA	CASSLYAGFGGYTF	TGCGCCAGCAGCTTGTATGCGGGATTCGGGGGCTACACCTTC
TRBV2	15	TRBJ1-4	NA	NA	CASRRGPTYNEKLFF	TGTGCCAGCAGGCGGGGCCCAACCTATAATGAAAAACTGTTTTTT
TRBV7-2	15	TRBJ2-3	NA	NA	CASSMEGRNTDTQYF	TGTGCCAGCAGTATGGAGGGCAGGAACACAGATACGCAGTATTTT
TRBV1	16	TRBJ1-4	NA	NA	CTSSRRVLATNEKLFF	TGCACCAGCAGCCGACGGGTACTCGCAACTAATGAAAAACTGTTTTTT
TRBV6-5	14	TRBJ1-1	NA	NA	CASSRQVEDTEAFF	TGTGCCAGCAGTCGACAGGTGGAGGACACTGAAGCTTTCTTT
TRBV2	15	TRBJ2-1	TRBD2	NA	CASIRGTSGGNEQFF	TGTGCCAGCATCCGAGGGACTAGCGGGGGTAATGAGCAGTTCTTC
TRBV29-1	11	TRBJ2-7	NA	NA	CSVALAYEQYF	TGCAGCGTGGCTCTAGCATACGAGCAGTACTTC
TRBV5-5	15	TRBJ2-3	TRBD1	once	CASSLSRTGSDTQYF	TGTGCCAGCAGCTTGAGTAGGACAGGGTCAGATACGCAGTATTTT
TRBV6-1	14	TRBJ2-3	NA	NA	CASSEKRSTDTQYF	TGTGCCAGCAGTGAAAAGAGGAGCACAGATACGCAGTATTTT
TRBV9	16	TRBJ1-4	TRBD1	NA	CASSVRTGGHNEKLFF	TGTGCCAGCAGCGTCCGGACAGGGGGCCATAATGAAAAACTGTTTTTT